The 11 T cell receptor beta chains in this list originate from one sample, sequenced in a study of blood T cell repertoires in COVID-19. Assay used: immunoSEQ multiplex PCR; TCRdb lists only in-frame clones, some missing. Here the sample spans fewer than 300,000 clones, roughly 85% being singletons. The sequenced sample was PBMCs or T cells enriched from blood (not recorded which). These receptors came from a man aged 40-55 years who had been exposed to COVID-19.

The chain is built from TRBV2 and TRBJ1-5; 7 nucleotides agree with TRBD1. V shed 4 bases and J 6 bases; nucleotides not matched to a gene: 6. Germline V CDR1 and CDR2: SNHLY, FYNNEI. The CDR3 is 14 amino acids. CDR3 sequence reads: CASSAEGAAQPQHF. CDR3 nucleotide sequence: TGTGCCAGCAGTGCCGAGGGGGCGGCTCAGCCCCAGCATTTT. The variable domain in full, completed from reference TRBV2 and TRBJ1-5, reads EPEVTQTPSHQVTQMGQEVILRCVPISNHLYFYWYRQILGQKVEFLVSFYNNEISEKSEIFDDQFSVERPDGSNFTLKIRSTKLEDSAMYFCASSAEGAAQPQHFGDGTRLSIL.

The CDR3 loop is CASRWIRGYGYTF. The CDR3 DNA reads as TGTGCCAGCAGGTGGATCCGGGGCTATGGCTACACCTTC. The chain employs TRBV12-3 or TRBV12-4 and TRBJ1-2; D remains ambiguous. The CDR3 extends over 13 amino acids. The V gene lost 6 bases and the J gene lost 4 bases, with 12 bases spanning the gap.

The chain carries TRBV5-4 and TRBJ2-7, with 10 nucleotides matching TRBD1. Losses at the gene ends were 0 bases for V and 0 bases for J; bases not matched to a gene: 9. CDR3 length equals 18 residues. Germline CDR1 and CDR2: SGHNT and YYREEE (reference sequence). The DNA of the CDR3 is TGTGCCAGCAGCTTGGGGGACAGGGGAAGCCCGAGCTCCTACGAGCAGTACTTC. Translated, it gives CASSLGDRGSPSSYEQYF.

The J gene is TRBJ1-5, the V gene TRBV5-1; D may be TRBD1 (5 bases). This CDR3 comprises 15 residues. From germline, CDR1 is SGHRS and CDR2 YFSETQ. V lost 4 bases, J lost 7 bases, and 18 bases lay in between. The DNA for the CDR3 is TGCGCCAGCAGCCCGAGTGTCGGGGGTGTACAGCCCCAGCATTTT. Its translation is CASSPSVGGVQPQHF.

The chain employs TRBV19 and TRBJ2-5, with TRBD1 identical over 8 bases. Germline trimming cut 2 bases from V and 5 bases from J; bases unmatched to any gene: 10. CDR1 and CDR2 from the germline V gene are LNHDA and SQIVND (reference sequence). The CDR3 runs 16 residues. The CDR3 coding sequence is TGTGCCAGTAGTATAAGGACAGGGTACCGGGTGGAGACCCAGTACTTC. The encoded protein is CASSIRTGYRVETQYF.

This clone was found many times. Other DNA sequences in this specimen translate into the identical CDR3. The gene calls are TRBV7-3 and TRBJ2-1; 14 bases are a match to TRBD2. From germline, CDR1 is SGHTA and CDR2 FQGTGA. The CDR3 covers 16 residues. With 2 bases clipped from V and 4 bases from J, the junction kept 1 base outside the gene matches. CDR3 protein: CASSLGTSGGYNEQFF. In nucleotides, the CDR3 is TGTGCCAGCAGCTTAGGGACTAGCGGGGGTTACAATGAGCAGTTCTTC.

This clone was counted a few times. The rearrangement joins TRBV5-5 to TRBJ1-5; D is undetermined. V dropped 5 bases and J dropped 5 bases, with 8 bases sitting between them. The germline V gene encodes CDR1 SGHKS and CDR2 YYEKEE (reference sequence). The CDR3 loop spans 12 amino acids. CDR3 amino acids: CASSGPYQPQHF. The CDR3 DNA sequence: TGTGCCAGCAGTGGGCCCTATCAGCCCCAGCATTTT.

The J gene is TRBJ1-5, the V gene TRBV28; 11 bases match TRBD1. The junction had 12 bases not matched to a gene; V was cut back by 5 bases and J by 6 bases. The CDR3 spans 17 residues. In germline, CDR1 is MDHEN, CDR2 SYDVKM. Written as DNA, the CDR3 is TGTGCCAGCAGTCCTCTTCGAGGACAGGGGGCTATTCAGCCCCAGCATTTT. Its protein is CASSPLRGQGAIQPQHF.

The V call is TRBV19, the J call TRBJ2-5; D gene unclear. The CDR3 covers 13 residues. Germline lookup yields CDR1 LNHDA and CDR2 SQIVND (reference sequence). Trimming stripped 1 base from V and 0 bases from J, with 3 bases between. The DNA of the CDR3 is TGTGCCAGTAGTATAGGTAACCAAGAGACCCAGTACTTC. As protein: CASSIGNQETQYF.

Concerning this clone itself: The junction differs from germline at one of its ends, possibly a read error. V is TRBV11-2 and J is TRBJ2-3; D is uncertain. Germline V gene sequence: CDR1 SGHAT, CDR2 FQNNGV. There are 14 residues in the CDR3. The CDR3 reads CATSLWQGTDTQYF. The CDR3 DNA reads as TGTGCCACCAGCTTATGGCAGGGCACAGATACGCAGTATTTT.

This clone was seen ten or more times. This chain links TRBV18 with TRBJ1-2; possible D gene TRBD1, 6 bases. Germline V gene data show CDR1 as KGHSH and CDR2 as LQKENI. The length of the CDR3 is 15 residues. The V gene lost 5 bases and the J gene lost 4 bases, with 17 bases spanning the gap. Here the CDR3 reads CASSKRTVWGYGYTF. The CDR3 DNA is TGTGCCAGCTCAAAGCGGACAGTCTGGGGCTATGGCTACACCTTC.